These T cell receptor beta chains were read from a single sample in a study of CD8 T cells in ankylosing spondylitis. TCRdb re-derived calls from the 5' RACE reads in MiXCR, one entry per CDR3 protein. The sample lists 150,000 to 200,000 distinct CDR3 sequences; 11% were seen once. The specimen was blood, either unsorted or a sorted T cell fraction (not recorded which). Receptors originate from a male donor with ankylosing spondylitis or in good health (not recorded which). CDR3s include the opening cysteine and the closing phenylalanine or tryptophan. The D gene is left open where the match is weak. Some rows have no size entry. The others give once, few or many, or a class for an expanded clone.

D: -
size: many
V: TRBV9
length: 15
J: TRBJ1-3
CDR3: CASSVTTASGNTIYF
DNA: TGTGCCAGCAGCGTTACCACAGCCTCTGGAAACACCATATATTTT

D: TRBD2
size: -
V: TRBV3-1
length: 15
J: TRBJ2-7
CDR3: CASSPRLAGNYEQYF
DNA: TGTGCCAGCAGCCCCCGACTAGCGGGAAACTACGAGCAGTACTTC

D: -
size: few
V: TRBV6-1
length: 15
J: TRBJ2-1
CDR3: CASRTGSGVYNEQFF
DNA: TGTGCCAGCAGAACAGGGTCGGGGGTCTACAATGAGCAGTTCTTC

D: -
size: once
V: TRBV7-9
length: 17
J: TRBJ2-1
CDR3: CASNLVIIGTSDNEQFF
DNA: TGTGCCAGCAACTTAGTTATTATCGGTACTTCCGACAATGAGCAGTTCTTC

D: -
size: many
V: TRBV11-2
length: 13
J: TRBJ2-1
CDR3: CASSPNGYNEQFF
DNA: TGTGCCAGCAGCCCAAACGGCTACAATGAGCAGTTCTTC

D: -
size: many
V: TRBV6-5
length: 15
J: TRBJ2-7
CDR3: CASSYSTGRAYEQYF
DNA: TGTGCCAGCAGTTACTCGACGGGCAGAGCTTACGAGCAGTACTTC

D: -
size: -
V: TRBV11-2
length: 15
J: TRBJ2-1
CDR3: CASSLGQFPADEQFF
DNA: TGTGCCAGCAGCTTAGGACAGTTCCCGGCAGATGAGCAGTTCTTC

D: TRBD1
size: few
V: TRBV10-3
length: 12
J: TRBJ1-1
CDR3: CATGQVETEAFF
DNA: TGTGCCACCGGACAGGTCGAAACTGAAGCTTTCTTT

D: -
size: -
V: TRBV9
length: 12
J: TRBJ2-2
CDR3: CASSVEYGELFF
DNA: TGTGCCAGCAGCGTAGAATACGGGGAGCTGTTTTTT

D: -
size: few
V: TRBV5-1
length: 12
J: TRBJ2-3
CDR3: CASRRTTDTQYF
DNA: TGCGCCAGCAGAAGGACCACAGATACGCAGTATTTT

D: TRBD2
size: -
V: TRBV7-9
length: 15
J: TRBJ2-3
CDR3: CASEASSGRAYTQYF
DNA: TGTGCCAGCGAGGCGTCTAGCGGGAGGGCGTATACGCAGTATTTT

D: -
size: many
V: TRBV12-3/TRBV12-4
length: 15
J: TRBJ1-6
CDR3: CASTLGGAANSPLHF
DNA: TGTGCCAGCACCTTGGGGGGGGCAGCGAATTCACCCCTCCACTTT

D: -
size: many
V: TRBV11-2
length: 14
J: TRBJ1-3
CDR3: CASSLETVGNTIYF
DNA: TGTGCCAGCAGCTTAGAGACAGTTGGAAACACCATATATTTT

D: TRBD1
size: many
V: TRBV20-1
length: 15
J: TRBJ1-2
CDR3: CSASSGTGGNYGYTF
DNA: TGCAGTGCTAGTTCCGGGACAGGGGGTAACTATGGCTACACCTTC

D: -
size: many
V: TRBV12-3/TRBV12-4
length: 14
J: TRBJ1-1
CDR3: CASSLGAMNTEAFF
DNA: TGTGCCAGCAGTTTAGGGGCCATGAACACTGAAGCTTTCTTT

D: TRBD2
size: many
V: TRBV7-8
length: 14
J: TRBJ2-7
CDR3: CASSSRGLYYEQYF
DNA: TGTGCCAGCAGCTCTCGGGGACTATACTACGAGCAGTACTTC

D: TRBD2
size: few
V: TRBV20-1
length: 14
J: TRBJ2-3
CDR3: CSATWVGGKDTQYF
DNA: TGCAGTGCCACCTGGGTCGGGGGGAAGGATACGCAGTATTTT

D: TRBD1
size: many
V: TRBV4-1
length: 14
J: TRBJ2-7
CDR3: CASSRGTGVYEQYF
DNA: TGCGCCAGCAGTCGTGGGACAGGGGTTTACGAGCAGTACTTC

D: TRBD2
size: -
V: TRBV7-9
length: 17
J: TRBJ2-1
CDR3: CASSLRRSRGGDNEQFF
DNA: TGTGCCAGCAGCTTAAGGCGGTCCCGGGGGGGGGACAATGAGCAGTTCTTC

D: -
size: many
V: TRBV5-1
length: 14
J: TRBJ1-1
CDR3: CASSLVSGNTEAFF
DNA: TGCGCCAGCAGCTTGGTTTCAGGGAACACTGAAGCTTTCTTT

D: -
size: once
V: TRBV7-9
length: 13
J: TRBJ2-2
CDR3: CASSPSLAGELFF
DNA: TGTGCCAGCAGCCCGTCACTCGCCGGGGAGCTGTTTTTT

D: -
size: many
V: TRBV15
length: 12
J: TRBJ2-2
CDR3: CATAGGTGELFF
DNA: TGTGCCACTGCTGGGGGCACCGGGGAGCTGTTTTTT

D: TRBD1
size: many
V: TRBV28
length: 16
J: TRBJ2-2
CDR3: CASRVRGLANTGELFF
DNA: TGTGCCAGCAGGGTCAGGGGGTTGGCGAACACCGGGGAGCTGTTTTTT

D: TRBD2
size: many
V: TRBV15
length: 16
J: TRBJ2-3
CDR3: CATSRGTSAFTDTQYF
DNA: TGTGCCACCAGCAGAGGGACTAGCGCATTCACAGATACGCAGTATTTT

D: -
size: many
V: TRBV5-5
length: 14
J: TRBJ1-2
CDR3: CASSSTGLADGYTF
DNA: TGTGCCAGCAGCTCCACCGGACTGGCGGATGGCTACACCTTC

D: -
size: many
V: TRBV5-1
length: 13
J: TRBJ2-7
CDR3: CASSLPKTAVQYF
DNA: TGCGCCAGCAGCTTGCCAAAAACCGCAGTGCAGTACTTC

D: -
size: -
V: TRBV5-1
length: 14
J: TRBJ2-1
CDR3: CASSQGLTSDEQFF
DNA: TGCGCCAGCAGCCAGGGACTGACCTCGGATGAGCAGTTCTTC

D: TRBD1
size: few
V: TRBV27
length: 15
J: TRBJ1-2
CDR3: CASSPGQGTNYGYTF
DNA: TGTGCCAGCAGTCCCGGACAGGGGACTAACTATGGCTACACCTTC

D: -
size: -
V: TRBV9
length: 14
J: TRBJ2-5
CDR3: CASSVRVLGGTQYF
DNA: TGTGCCAGCAGCGTAAGGGTCCTAGGGGGGACCCAGTACTTC

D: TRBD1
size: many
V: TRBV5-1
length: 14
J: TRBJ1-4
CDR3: CASGAGQDNEKLFF
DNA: TGCGCCAGCGGAGCGGGACAGGATAATGAAAAACTGTTTTTT

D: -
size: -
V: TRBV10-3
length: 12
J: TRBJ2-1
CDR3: CAISESAVHQFF
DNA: TGTGCCATCAGTGAGTCGGCGGTACATCAGTTCTTC

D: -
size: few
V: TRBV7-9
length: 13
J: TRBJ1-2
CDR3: CASSLGGLMLYTF
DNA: TGTGCCAGCAGCTTGGGAGGGCTTATGCTTTACACCTTC

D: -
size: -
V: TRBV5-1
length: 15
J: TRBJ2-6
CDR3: CASSSTQPGANVLTF
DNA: TGCGCCAGCAGCTCTACTCAACCTGGGGCCAACGTCCTGACTTTC

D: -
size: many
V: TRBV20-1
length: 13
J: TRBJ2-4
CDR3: CSAMGQAKNIQYF
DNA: TGCAGTGCTATGGGCCAGGCAAAAAACATTCAGTACTTC

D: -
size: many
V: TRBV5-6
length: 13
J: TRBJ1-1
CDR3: CASISTGRAEAFF
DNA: TGTGCCAGCATCTCCACCGGGCGGGCTGAAGCTTTCTTT

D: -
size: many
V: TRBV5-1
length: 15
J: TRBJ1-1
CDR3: CASSLAHGEDTEAFF
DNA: TGCGCCAGCAGCCTCGCCCACGGGGAAGACACTGAAGCTTTCTTT

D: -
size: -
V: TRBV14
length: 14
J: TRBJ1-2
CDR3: CASSPTQGDYGYTF
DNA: TGTGCCAGCAGCCCTACCCAGGGTGACTATGGCTACACCTTC

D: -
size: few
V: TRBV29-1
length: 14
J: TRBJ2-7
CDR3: CSVGVLFPRYEQYF
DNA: TGCAGCGTTGGGGTCCTCTTTCCTCGCTACGAGCAGTACTTC

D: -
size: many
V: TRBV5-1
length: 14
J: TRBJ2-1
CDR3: CASRLQSSYNEQFF
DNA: TGCGCCAGCAGACTACAGAGCTCCTACAATGAGCAGTTCTTC

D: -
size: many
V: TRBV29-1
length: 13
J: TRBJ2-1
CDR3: CSVEVSRDLEQFF
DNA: TGCAGCGTTGAAGTCTCCCGGGACCTTGAGCAGTTCTTC

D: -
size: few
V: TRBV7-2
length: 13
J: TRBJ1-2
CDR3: CASSPTPNYGYTF
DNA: TGTGCCAGCAGTCCTACTCCTAACTATGGCTACACCTTC

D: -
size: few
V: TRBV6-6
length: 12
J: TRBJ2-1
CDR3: CASSYSGEGQFF
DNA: TGTGCCAGCAGTTACTCGGGTGAGGGGCAGTTCTTC

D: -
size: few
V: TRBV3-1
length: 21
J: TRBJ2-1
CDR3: CASSQDRAAARPDLSYNEQFF
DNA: TGTGCCAGCAGCCAAGATCGAGCAGCGGCGCGCCCTGATCTCTCCTACAATGAGCAGTTCTTC

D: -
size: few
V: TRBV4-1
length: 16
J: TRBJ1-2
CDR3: CASSPGVAAKNYGYTF
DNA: TGCGCCAGCAGCCCGGGAGTGGCAGCGAAAAACTATGGCTACACCTTC

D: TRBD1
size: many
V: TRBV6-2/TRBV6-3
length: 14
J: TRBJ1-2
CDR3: CASGDRVKYYGYTF
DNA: TGTGCCAGCGGCGACAGGGTAAAATACTATGGCTACACCTTC

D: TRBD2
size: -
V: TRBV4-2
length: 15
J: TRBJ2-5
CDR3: CASSQTSGIQETQYF
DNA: TGTGCCAGCAGCCAAACTAGCGGAATTCAAGAGACCCAGTACTTC

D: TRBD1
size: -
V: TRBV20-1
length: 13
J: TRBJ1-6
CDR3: CSAAGTGGSPLHF
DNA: TGCAGTGCTGCCGGGACAGGGGGTTCACCCCTCCACTTT

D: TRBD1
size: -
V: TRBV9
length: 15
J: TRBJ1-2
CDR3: CASSVAPTGSYGYTF
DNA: TGTGCCAGCAGCGTAGCCCCGACAGGGAGTTATGGCTACACCTTC

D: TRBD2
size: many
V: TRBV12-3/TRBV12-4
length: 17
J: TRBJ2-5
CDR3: CASSLGLAGGHQETQYF
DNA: TGTGCCAGCAGTTTAGGGCTAGCGGGGGGTCATCAAGAGACCCAGTACTTC

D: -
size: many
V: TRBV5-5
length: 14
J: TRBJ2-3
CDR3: CASSLRDPTDTQYF
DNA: TGTGCCAGCAGCTTAAGGGACCCCACAGATACGCAGTATTTT

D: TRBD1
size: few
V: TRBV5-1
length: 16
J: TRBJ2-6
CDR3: CASSPGTGAGANVLTF
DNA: TGCGCCAGCAGCCCCGGGACAGGGGCCGGGGCCAACGTCCTGACTTTC

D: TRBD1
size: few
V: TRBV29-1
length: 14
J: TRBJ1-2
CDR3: CSGTGTGANYGYTF
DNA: TGCAGCGGCACCGGGACAGGGGCGAACTATGGCTACACCTTC